This T cell receptor (beta chain) was recovered during a study of T cells in Graves' hyperthyroidism and ophthalmopathy. This CDR3 has 14 residues. With 6 bases removed from V and 5 bases from J, the gap between germline ends came to 14 bases. The V gene's germline CDR1 is MNHEY and CDR2 SVGEGT. Using RNA transcripts as the source, TCR beta CDR3 regions were amplified. Primed by the HTBI set, a first-round RT-PCR was run on the TCR CDR3. TCRdb re-analysed the multiplex PCR reads in MiXCR, keeping a single row per CDR3 protein. The data show fewer than 650,000 distinct CDR3 sequences, around 15% seen once.

V and J are TRBV6-2 or TRBV6-3 and TRBJ2-1; D possibly corresponds to TRBD1 (7 bases). The source material was blood. The TCR comes from a woman between 40 and 55 years old with Graves' hyperthyroidism. DNA for the CDR3: TGTGCCAGCAGCTCACAGGGGAGGCACAATGAGCAGTTCTTC. It codes for CASSSQGRHNEQFF.